Each of the 9 T cell receptor beta chains below was sequenced from the same sample in a study of blood T cell repertoires in COVID-19. TCRdb's table, derived via immunoSEQ multiplex PCR, lists solely in-frame clones and lacks some. The data contain around 250,000 clones, 86% of them singletons. Sequencing was performed on PBMCs or T cells enriched from blood (not recorded which). These receptors were obtained from a man younger than 30 who had recovered from COVID-19.

In this sample, this clone turned up a few times. The CDR3 DNA reads TGCGCCAGCAGCCATATGCAAAACACGGGAACCTATGGCTACACCTTC. It translates to CASSHMQNTGTYGYTF. V is TRBV4-1 and J is TRBJ1-2; no firm D call. The CDR3 loop spans 16 amino acids. Germline lookup yields CDR1 MGHRA and CDR2 YSYEKL. V dropped 3 bases and J dropped 4 bases, with 18 bases sitting between them.

The chain joins TRBV7-6 to TRBJ2-1, with TRBD2 matching over 9 bases. The CDR3 loop spans 15 amino acids. Per germline, CDR1 SGHVS and CDR2 FNYEAQ. The V and J ends lost 7 bases and 2 bases, in that order; junction bases with no gene match: 6. CDR3 nucleotide sequence: TGTGCCAGCAAGGCGGGAGGGCCTCCCTACAATGAGCAGTTCTTC. Protein: CASKAGGPPYNEQFF. Using reference TRBV7-6 and TRBJ2-1 for the parts outside the CDR3, the full variable domain is GAGVSQSPRYKVTKRGQDVALRCDPISGHVSLYWYRQALGQGPEFLTYFNYEAQQDKSGLPNDRFSAERPEGSISTLTIQRTEQRDSAMYRCASKAGGPPYNEQFFGPGTRLTVL.

The gene calls are TRBV11-2 and TRBJ1-2; 10 nucleotides align to TRBD1. There are 16 residues in the CDR3. Germline loops: CDR1 SGHAT, CDR2 FQNNGV. V trimming: 1 base; J trimming: 8 bases; junction bases outside the gene matches: 10. The CDR3 nucleotides read TGTGCCAGCAGCTTAGCCGGGACAGGGGCGATTCGGGGCTACACCTTC. Translation gives CASSLAGTGAIRGYTF. Combining the CDR3 with reference TRBV11-2 and TRBJ1-2 gives the whole variable domain EAGVAQSPRYKIIEKRQSVAFWCNPISGHATLYWYQQILGQGPKLLIQFQNNGVVDDSQLPKDRFSAERLKGVDSTLKIQPAKLEDSAVYLCASSLAGTGAIRGYTFGSGTRLTVV.

CDR3 sequence: CASSRSDPGGNTIYF. CDR3 coding DNA: TGTGCCAGCAGCAGATCTGACCCGGGAGGAAACACCATATATTTT. The J gene is TRBJ1-3, the V gene TRBV7-8; no clear D gene. This CDR3 region has 15 residues. V was clipped by 5 bases and J by 4 bases, with 15 bases between them. Germline V gene lookup returns CDR1 SGHVS and CDR2 FQNEAQ. The full variable domain, with the rest looked up from reference TRBV7-8 and TRBJ1-3, is GAGVSQSPRYKVAKRGQDVALRCDPISGHVSLFWYQQALGQGPEFLTYFQNEAQLDKSGLPSDRFFAERPEGSVSTLKIQRTQQEDSAVYLCASSRSDPGGNTIYFGEGSWLTVV.

The chain links TRBV5-4 to TRBJ2-7, with a weak D call TRBD2 (5 bases). Germline V gives CDR1 SGHNT, CDR2 YYREEE (reference sequence). CDR3 length: 16 residues. Trimming removed 3 bases at V and 4 bases at J, with 20 bases between. The DNA of the CDR3 is TGTGCCAGCAGCTGGGAGCCACAGCGGTCCCTTTACGAGCAGTACTTC. Amino acids: CASSWEPQRSLYEQYF.

This clone was picked up one time. The genes are TRBV4-2 and TRBJ2-5; 8 bases line up with TRBD2. Germline CDR1 LGHNA, CDR2 YNFKEQ. The CDR3 runs 18 residues. V trimming: 0 bases; J trimming: 7 bases; junction bases outside the gene matches: 16. The CDR3 DNA is TGTGCCAGCAGCCAAGAATTTGAGGGAGCGGGGGTCTTAGGGACCCAGTACTTC. Residues: CASSQEFEGAGVLGTQYF.

The rearrangement joins TRBV10-1 to TRBJ1-2; D is possibly TRBD1 (5 bases). This CDR3 comprises 15 residues. Germline V gives CDR1 WNHNN, CDR2 SYGVQD (reference sequence). Trimming shortened V by 3 bases and J by 7 bases, and 18 bases separated the two germline ends. CDR3 coding DNA: TGCGCCAGCAGTGAACTCGGGGGAAATTTCAGTGGCTACACCTTC. The encoded protein is CASSELGGNFSGYTF.

The chain employs TRBV5-5 and TRBJ2-6; D might be TRBD2 (6 bases). Germline lookup yields CDR1 SGHKS and CDR2 YYEKEE (reference sequence). The length of the CDR3 is 17 residues. The V end was cut by 2 bases, the J end by 1 base, with 13 bases between. The CDR3 here is CASSFDGGGSGANVLTF. In DNA form, the CDR3 reads TGTGCCAGCAGCTTTGACGGCGGAGGGTCTGGGGCCAACGTCCTGACTTTC.

A word on this clone: The germline gene is not matched at one end of the junction; a read error may be the cause. In nucleotides, the CDR3 is TGTGCTAGCAGCTTGGGGCTTCCAGAGACCCAGTACTTC. It translates to CASSLGLPETQYF. This sequence joins TRBV7-7 and TRBJ2-5; possibly TRBD1 for D (5 bases). This CDR3 region has 13 residues. The germline V gene has CDR1 SSHAT and CDR2 FNYEAQ (reference sequence).